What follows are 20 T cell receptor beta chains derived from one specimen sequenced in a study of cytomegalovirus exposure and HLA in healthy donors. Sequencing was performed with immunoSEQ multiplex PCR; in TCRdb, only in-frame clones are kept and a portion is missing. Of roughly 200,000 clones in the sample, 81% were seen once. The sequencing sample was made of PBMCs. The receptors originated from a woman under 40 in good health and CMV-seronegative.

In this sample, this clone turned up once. This CDR3 reads CASSVAMLGQGKDTQYF. The DNA of the CDR3 is TGTGCCAGCAGCGTAGCCATGCTCGGACAGGGGAAAGATACGCAGTATTTT. The chain is built from TRBV9 and TRBJ2-3; 9 bases line up with TRBD1. The CDR3 has 17 residues. The V gene end was trimmed by 0 bases and the J gene end by 5 bases; junction bases not matched to a gene: 10. The germline V gene has CDR1 SGDLS and CDR2 YYNGEE.

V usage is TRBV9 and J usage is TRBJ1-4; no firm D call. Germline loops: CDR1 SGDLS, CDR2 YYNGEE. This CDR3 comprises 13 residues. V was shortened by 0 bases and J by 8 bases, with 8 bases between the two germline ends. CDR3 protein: CASSVGFGEKLFF. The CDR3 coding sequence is TGTGCCAGCAGCGTAGGGTTCGGGGAAAAACTGTTTTTT.

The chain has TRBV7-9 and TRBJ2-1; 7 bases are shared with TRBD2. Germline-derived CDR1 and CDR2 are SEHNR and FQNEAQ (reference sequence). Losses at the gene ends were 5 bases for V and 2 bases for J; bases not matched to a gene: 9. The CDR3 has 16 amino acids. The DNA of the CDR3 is TGTGCCAGCAGCCTGGGGAGCGGGGAAGCCTACAATGAGCAGTTCTTC. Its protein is CASSLGSGEAYNEQFF. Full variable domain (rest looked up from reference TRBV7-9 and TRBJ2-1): DTGVSQNPRHKITKRGQNVTFRCDPISEHNRLYWYRQTLGQGPEFLTYFQNEAQLEKSRLLSDRFSAERPKGSFSTLEIQRTEQGDSAMYLCASSLGSGEAYNEQFFGPGTRLTVL.

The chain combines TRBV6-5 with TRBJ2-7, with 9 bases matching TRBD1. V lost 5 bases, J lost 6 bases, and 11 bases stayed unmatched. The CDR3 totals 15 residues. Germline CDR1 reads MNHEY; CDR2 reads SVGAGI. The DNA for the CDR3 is TGTGCCAGCAGTAAAACAGGGGGCCGGGGAGGCGAGCAGTACTTC. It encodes CASSKTGGRGGEQYF.

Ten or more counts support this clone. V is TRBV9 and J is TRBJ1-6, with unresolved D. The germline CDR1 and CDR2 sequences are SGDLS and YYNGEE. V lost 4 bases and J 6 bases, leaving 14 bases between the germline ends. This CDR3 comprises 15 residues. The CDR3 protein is CASSLVGDPNSPLHF. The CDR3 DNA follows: TGTGCCAGCAGCTTGGTCGGGGATCCTAATTCACCCCTCCACTTT.

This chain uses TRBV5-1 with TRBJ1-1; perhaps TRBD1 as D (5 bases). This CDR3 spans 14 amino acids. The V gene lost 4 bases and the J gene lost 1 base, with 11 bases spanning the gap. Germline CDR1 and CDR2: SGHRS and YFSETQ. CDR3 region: CASSVQGSNTEAFF. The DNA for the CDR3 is TGCGCCAGCAGCGTGCAGGGCTCGAACACTGAAGCTTTCTTT.

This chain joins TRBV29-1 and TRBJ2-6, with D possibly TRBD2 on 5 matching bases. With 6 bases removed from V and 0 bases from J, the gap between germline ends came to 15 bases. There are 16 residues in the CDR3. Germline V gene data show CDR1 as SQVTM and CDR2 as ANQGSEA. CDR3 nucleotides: TGCAGCGTGCGGGTAGAAACGATCTCTGGGGCCAACGTCCTGACTTTC. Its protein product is CSVRVETISGANVLTF.

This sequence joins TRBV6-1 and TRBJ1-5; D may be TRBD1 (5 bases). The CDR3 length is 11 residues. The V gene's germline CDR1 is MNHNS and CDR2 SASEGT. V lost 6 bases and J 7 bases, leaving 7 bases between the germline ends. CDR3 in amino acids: CASRGGQPQHF. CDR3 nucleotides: TGTGCCAGCAGGGGGGGACAGCCCCAGCATTTT.

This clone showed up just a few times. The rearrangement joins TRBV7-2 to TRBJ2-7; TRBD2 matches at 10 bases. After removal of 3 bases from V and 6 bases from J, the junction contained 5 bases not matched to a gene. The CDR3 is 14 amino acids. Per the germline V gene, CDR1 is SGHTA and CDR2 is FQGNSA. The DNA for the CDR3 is TGTGCCAGCAGCTTTCTAGCGGGAGAGGGCGAGCAGTACTTC. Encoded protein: CASSFLAGEGEQYF.

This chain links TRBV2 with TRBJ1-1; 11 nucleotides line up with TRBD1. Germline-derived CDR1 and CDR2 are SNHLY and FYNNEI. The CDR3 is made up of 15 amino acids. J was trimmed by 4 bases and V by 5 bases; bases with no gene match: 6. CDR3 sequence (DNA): TGTGCCAGCAGTTCTTCCGGGACAGGGGGCACTGAAGCTTTCTTT. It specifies CASSSSGTGGTEAFF.

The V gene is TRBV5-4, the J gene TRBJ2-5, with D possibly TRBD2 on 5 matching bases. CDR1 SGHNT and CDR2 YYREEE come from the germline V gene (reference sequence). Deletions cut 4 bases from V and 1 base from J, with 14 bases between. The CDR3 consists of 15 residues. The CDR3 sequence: CASSTKTTPQETQYF. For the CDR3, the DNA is TGTGCCAGCAGCACGAAGACTACTCCCCAAGAGACCCAGTACTTC.

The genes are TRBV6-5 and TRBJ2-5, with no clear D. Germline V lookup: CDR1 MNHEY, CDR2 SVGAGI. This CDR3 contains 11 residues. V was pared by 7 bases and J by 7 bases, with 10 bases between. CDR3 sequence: CASIGLGTQYF. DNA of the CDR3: TGTGCCAGCATTGGGCTGGGGACCCAGTACTTC.

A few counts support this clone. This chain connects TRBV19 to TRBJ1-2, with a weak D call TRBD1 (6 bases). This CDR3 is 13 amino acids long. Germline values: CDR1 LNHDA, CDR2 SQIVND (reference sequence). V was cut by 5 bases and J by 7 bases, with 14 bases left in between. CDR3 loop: CASSLVGQFGYTF. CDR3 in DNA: TGTGCCAGTAGTCTGGTCGGACAGTTTGGCTACACCTTC.

The CDR3 sequence: CASSFTGGYEQYF. CDR3 nucleotide sequence: TGTGCCAGCAGTTTTACAGGGGGCTACGAGCAGTACTTC. This chain links TRBV28 with TRBJ2-7; TRBD1 agrees at 8 bases. CDR1 MDHEN and CDR2 SYDVKM come from the germline V gene. The CDR3 loop spans 13 amino acids. The ends lost 3 bases at V and 3 bases at J; junction bases unmatched: 1.

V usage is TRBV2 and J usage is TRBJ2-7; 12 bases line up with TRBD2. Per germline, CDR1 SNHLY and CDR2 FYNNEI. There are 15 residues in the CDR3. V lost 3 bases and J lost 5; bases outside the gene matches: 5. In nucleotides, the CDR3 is TGTGCCAGCAGTGAGACTAGCGGGAGCCTGGACGAGCAGTACTTC. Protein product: CASSETSGSLDEQYF.

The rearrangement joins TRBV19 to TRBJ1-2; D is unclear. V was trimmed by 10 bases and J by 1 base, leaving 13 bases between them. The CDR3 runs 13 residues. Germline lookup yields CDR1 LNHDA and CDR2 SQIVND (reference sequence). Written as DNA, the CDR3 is TGTGCCACCTTCGTGGAGGATAACTATGGCTACACCTTC. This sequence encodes CATFVEDNYGYTF.

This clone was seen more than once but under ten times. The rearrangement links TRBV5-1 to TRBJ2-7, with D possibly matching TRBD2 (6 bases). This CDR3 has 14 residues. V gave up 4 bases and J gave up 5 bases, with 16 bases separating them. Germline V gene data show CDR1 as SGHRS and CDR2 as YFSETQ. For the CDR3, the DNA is TGCGCCAGCAGCCCCAGACTAGAGAGCCACGAGCAGTACTTC. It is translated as CASSPRLESHEQYF.

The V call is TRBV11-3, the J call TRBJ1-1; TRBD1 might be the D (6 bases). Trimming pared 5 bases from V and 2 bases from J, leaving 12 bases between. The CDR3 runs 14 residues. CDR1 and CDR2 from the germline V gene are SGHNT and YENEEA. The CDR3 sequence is CASSSRGSNTEAFF. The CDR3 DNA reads TGTGCCAGCAGCAGCAGGGGATCCAACACTGAAGCTTTCTTT.

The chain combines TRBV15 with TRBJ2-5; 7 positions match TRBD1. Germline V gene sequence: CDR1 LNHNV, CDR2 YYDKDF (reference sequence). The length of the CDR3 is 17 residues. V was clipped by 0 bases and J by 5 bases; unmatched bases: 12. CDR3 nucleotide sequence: TGTGCCACCAGCAGAGATCGTGAGCTAGGGGGCTGGGAGACCCAGTACTTC. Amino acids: CATSRDRELGGWETQYF.

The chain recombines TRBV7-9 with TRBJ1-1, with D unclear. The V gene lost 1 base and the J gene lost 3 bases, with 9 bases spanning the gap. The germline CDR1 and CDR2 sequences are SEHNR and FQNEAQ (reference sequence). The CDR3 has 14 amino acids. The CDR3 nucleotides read TGTGCCAGCAGCTTAGTATTTTCGTACACTGAAGCTTTCTTT. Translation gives CASSLVFSYTEAFF.